This T cell receptor beta chain was captured by sequencing in a study of cytomegalovirus exposure and HLA in healthy donors. Points from the study as a whole: The study flagged approximately 180 TCR beta chains as cytomegalovirus-associated.

PCR primers comprised 60 Vbeta and 13 Jbeta primers. This table comes from immunoSEQ multiplex PCR, and its TCRdb copy is limited to in-frame clones, with some not included. The sample holds tens of thousands of clones; over 75% are singletons and the top ten take 4% to 5.5%. This clone has a handful of counts. Its antigen is not known. The clonotype comes from a male donor in good health and CMV-seropositive. The sequenced material came from PBMCs.

Here the CDR3 DNA reads TGTGCCAGCAGTTCTCCGGGACAGGGCCTCTCCTACGAGCAGTACTTC. Translation gives CASSSPGQGLSYEQYF. The J gene is TRBJ2-7, the V gene TRBV28; 9 positions match TRBD1. V gave up 4 bases and J gave up 0 bases; unmatched junction bases: 7. The CDR3 is 16 residues long. Per the germline V gene, CDR1 is MDHEN and CDR2 is SYDVKM.